A single sample gave rise to the 30 T cell receptor beta chains below, sequenced in a study of cytomegalovirus exposure and HLA in healthy donors. Primers included in the PCR were 60 Vbeta and 13 Jbeta primers. The assay was immunoSEQ multiplex PCR, and TCRdb's table has in-frame clones only and misses some. The sample shows about 190,000 clones, 70% to 75% of them seen only once. The sequenced material came from PBMCs. The source is a man aged 30-40 years in good health and CMV-seropositive.

This clone turned up a few times. V and J are TRBV11-1 and TRBJ1-2; D unresolved. Per the germline V gene, CDR1 is SGHAT and CDR2 is FQDESV (reference sequence). The CDR3 loop spans 13 amino acids. The V gene lost 5 bases and the J gene lost 2 bases, with 9 bases spanning the gap. For the CDR3, the DNA is TGTGCCAGCAGCCTTACAGTGAACTATGGCTACACCTTC. Protein sequence: CASSLTVNYGYTF.

The chain couples TRBV28 to TRBJ2-7; no clear D. CDR1 and CDR2 (germline): MDHEN, SYDVKM. The CDR3 covers 10 residues. The germline V and J ends were trimmed by 6 bases and 2 bases, with 2 bases remaining between them. CDR3 DNA: TGTGCCAGCAGCACCTACGAGCAGTACTTC. Translated, it gives CASSTYEQYF.

The chain recombines TRBV5-8 with TRBJ1-3; possible D gene TRBD1, 6 bases. This CDR3 has 17 amino acids. CDR1 and CDR2 from the germline V gene are SGHTS and YDEGEE. The ends were cut back, 5 bases at V and 3 bases at J, with 21 bases in the middle. Here the CDR3 DNA reads TGTGCCAGCAGGAAGACCCCACAGGGTCTAGGTGGAAACACCATATATTTT. It is translated as CASRKTPQGLGGNTIYF.

This clone was observed a few times. The V and J genes are TRBV27 and TRBJ1-1; TRBD1 is a possible D gene (5 bases). Per germline, CDR1 MNHEY and CDR2 SMNVEV (reference sequence). This CDR3 comprises 14 residues. The V end lost 6 bases, the J end lost 0 bases, and 11 bases lay between the germline ends. The CDR3 bases are TGTGCCAGCAGCTCTACAGGCCTGAACACTGAAGCTTTCTTT. Amino acids: CASSSTGLNTEAFF.

This clone was seen once. The gene calls are TRBV4-1 and TRBJ1-3; D unresolved. Trimming shortened V by 4 bases and J by 7 bases, and 11 bases separated the two germline ends. The CDR3 sequence is 13 residues long. Germline CDR1 MGHRA, CDR2 YSYEKL. The CDR3: CASSLQAWNTIYF. The CDR3 DNA reads TGCGCCAGCAGCCTTCAGGCCTGGAACACCATATATTTT.

The CDR3 sequence is CAVPTGSEQYF. CDR3 coding DNA: TGTGCCGTACCGACAGGGAGCGAGCAGTACTTC. The gene calls are TRBV6-1 and TRBJ2-7; 7 positions match TRBD1. The CDR3 spans 11 residues. From germline, CDR1 is MNHNS and CDR2 SASEGT. Germline trimming cut 11 bases from V and 6 bases from J; bases unmatched to any gene: 7.

The chain recombines TRBV6-1 with TRBJ2-7, with D tentatively TRBD2 (6 bases). V lost 1 base, J lost 2 bases, and 9 bases lay in between. The CDR3 has 14 residues. Germline values: CDR1 MNHNS, CDR2 SASEGT. CDR3 sequence: CASSEETSAYEQYF. CDR3 bases: TGTGCCAGCAGTGAAGAGACTAGTGCCTACGAGCAGTACTTC.

V and J are TRBV12-5 and TRBJ2-3; 10 nucleotides line up with TRBD2. The V gene's germline CDR1 is LGHNT and CDR2 FRNRAP. The CDR3 totals 14 residues. Unmatched junction bases numbered 2, after V lost 5 bases and J lost 3 bases. CDR3: CASGLAGATDTQYF. The DNA for the CDR3 is TGTGCTAGTGGTCTAGCGGGGGCTACAGATACGCAGTATTTT.

This clone was found a few times. The J gene is TRBJ2-7, the V gene TRBV28, with a possible D match to TRBD2 (5 bases). Germline values: CDR1 MDHEN, CDR2 SYDVKM. There are 12 residues in the CDR3. The V gene lost 3 bases and the J gene lost 8 bases, with 11 bases spanning the gap. The CDR3 loop reads CASSFGETKQYF. The CDR3, as DNA: TGTGCCAGCAGTTTTGGGGAGACTAAGCAGTACTTC.

This clone was seen just once. This chain links TRBV30 with TRBJ2-2; 12 bases map to TRBD2. V was clipped by 2 bases and J by 2 bases; unmatched bases: 6. The CDR3 consists of 17 residues. From germline, CDR1 is GTSNPN and CDR2 SVGIG (reference sequence). The CDR3 coding sequence is TGTGCCTGGAGTACCGGGACTAGCGGGTTAAACACCGGGGAGCTGTTTTTT. Encoded protein: CAWSTGTSGLNTGELFF.

The chain combines TRBV11-2 with TRBJ1-2; D unclear. The CDR3 length is 11 residues. Germline V gene sequence: CDR1 SGHAT, CDR2 FQNNGV. Trimming took 0 bases from V and 7 from J, leaving 3 bases between them. This chain's CDR3 is CASSLDSGYTF. CDR3 DNA sequence: TGTGCCAGCAGCTTAGACAGTGGCTACACCTTC.

The table lists this clone with many counts. One end of the junction fails to match germline, which may point to a read error. The J gene is TRBJ2-1, the V gene TRBV10-3; 10 bases line up with TRBD2. CDR1 is ENHRY and CDR2 is SYGVKD in the germline V gene. The CDR3 runs 15 residues. The CDR3 protein is CASSSTSGANNEQFF. In DNA, the CDR3 is TGTGCCAGCAGTTCCACTAGCGGGGCCAACAATGAGCAGTTCTTC.

The chain joins TRBV6-6 to TRBJ2-3; 8 nucleotides match TRBD2. Trimming removed 7 bases from V and 2 bases from J; junction bases left unmatched: 11. The CDR3 has 16 residues. Germline-derived CDR1 and CDR2 are MNHNY and SVGAGI (reference sequence). The DNA of the CDR3 is TGTGCCAGCACCAGCGACCGGGGGGGCTACACAGATACGCAGTATTTT. Translation gives CASTSDRGGYTDTQYF.

The J gene is TRBJ1-5, the V gene TRBV28, with 8 nucleotides matching TRBD1. The CDR3 is 23 residues long. Germline trimming cut 5 bases from V and 6 bases from J; bases unmatched to any gene: 33. CDR1 and CDR2 (germline): MDHEN, SYDVKM. CDR3 DNA: TGTGCCAGCAGTAACTGGACAGGGTCGACAACCGAGGCGACTCCCCACGGTGGTCAGCCCCAGCATTTT. Amino acid sequence: CASSNWTGSTTEATPHGGQPQHF.

The chain couples TRBV11-3 to TRBJ2-1, with D maybe TRBD2 (7 bases). The germline CDR1 and CDR2 sequences are SGHNT and YENEEA. There are 14 residues in the CDR3. The V and J ends lost 1 base and 7 bases respectively, with 11 bases between them. The CDR3 nucleotides are TGTGCCAGCAGCTTAGTCGGGGGGCGGAATGAGCAGTTCTTC. Translating it yields CASSLVGGRNEQFF.

The chain has TRBV7-2 and TRBJ2-3; 8 bases are shared with TRBD2. The CDR3 is 16 residues long. The V segment lost 0 bases and the J segment 3 bases; nucleotides outside the gene matches: 5. Germline loops: CDR1 SGHTA, CDR2 FQGNSA. DNA of the CDR3: TGTGCCAGCAGCTTAGCGAATAGCGGGGTGACAGATACGCAGTATTTT. As protein: CASSLANSGVTDTQYF.

This clone has just a few counts. The gene calls are TRBV5-6 and TRBJ1-4; 8 bases map to TRBD1. Looked up from germline, CDR1 is SGHDT and CDR2 is YYEEEE. The CDR3 consists of 15 residues. The ends lost 3 bases at V and 7 bases at J; junction bases unmatched: 8. CDR3 sequence: CASSSWTGRGEKLFF. The CDR3 DNA is TGTGCCAGCAGCTCATGGACAGGGAGAGGTGAAAAACTGTTTTTT.

The chain combines TRBV9 with TRBJ1-2; D gene unclear. This CDR3 spans 14 amino acids. Trimming removed 3 bases from V and 2 bases from J, with 11 bases in between. CDR1 is SGDLS, CDR2 YYNGEE, per germline. The DNA for the CDR3 is TGTGCCAGCAGCGACCGTAACAGAAACTATGGCTACACCTTC. This codes for CASSDRNRNYGYTF.

The chain employs TRBV10-3 and TRBJ2-3; 12 nucleotides line up with TRBD2. V was clipped by 2 bases and J by 6 bases; unmatched bases: 9. Germline V gene data show CDR1 as ENHRY and CDR2 as SYGVKD. CDR3 length equals 17 residues. The CDR3 loop reads CAISEANLGLAGDTQYF. Written as DNA, the CDR3 is TGTGCCATCAGTGAGGCCAACCTCGGACTAGCGGGGGATACGCAGTATTTT.

This clone was detected a few times. The J gene is TRBJ1-1, the V gene TRBV30; unclear D gene. The CDR3 extends over 12 amino acids. Germline CDR1 is GTSNPN and CDR2 is SVGIG (reference sequence). V lost 5 bases and J lost 4, with 11 bases in between. CDR3 bases: TGTGCCTGGCGCCGCGGAAGCACTGAAGCTTTCTTT. It yields the protein CAWRRGSTEAFF.

With respect to this clone: Compared with germline, one end of the junction differs, possibly owing to a read error. The CDR3 coding sequence is TGTGCTAGCAGCCCCCGAGGGGGACAAAACAATGAGCAGTTCTTC. Amino acids: CASSPRGGQNNEQFF. This rearrangement joins TRBV7-7 to TRBJ2-1; D is perhaps TRBD1 (6 bases). Per the germline V gene, CDR1 is SSHAT and CDR2 is FNYEAQ (reference sequence). The CDR3 is made up of 15 amino acids.

The chain recombines TRBV5-4 with TRBJ2-7; 7 positions match TRBD2. The V gene's germline CDR1 is SGHNT and CDR2 YYREEE (reference sequence). The V gene end was trimmed by 4 bases and the J gene end by 0 bases; junction bases not matched to a gene: 10. The CDR3 is 16 amino acids. As DNA, the CDR3 is TGTGCCAGCAGCCCCGCAGCGGGGCTAGACTCCTACGAGCAGTACTTC. Encoded protein: CASSPAAGLDSYEQYF.

This chain uses TRBV9 with TRBJ2-7, with 7 bases aligning to TRBD2. V trimming: 0 bases; J trimming: 1 base; junction bases outside the gene matches: 4. CDR1 SGDLS and CDR2 YYNGEE come from the germline V gene. The CDR3 contains 15 residues. DNA for the CDR3: TGTGCCAGCAGCGTAGGACTAGCTGCTTCCTACGAGCAGTACTTC. Translated: CASSVGLAASYEQYF.

Details on this clone: Other DNA sequences in this specimen translate into the identical CDR3. The chain is built from TRBV18 and TRBJ2-7; D gene ambiguous. V lost 5 bases and J lost 0, with 5 bases in between. Germline-derived CDR1 and CDR2 are KGHSH and LQKENI. The CDR3 length is 12 residues. The chain's CDR3 is CASSSSSYEQYF. The CDR3 DNA reads as TGTGCCAGCTCATCGTCCTCCTACGAGCAGTACTTC.

The table lists this clone with a few counts. The gene calls are TRBV7-9 and TRBJ1-1; D is perhaps TRBD1 (5 bases). The V and J ends lost 6 bases and 1 base respectively, with 12 bases between them. Germline V CDR1 and CDR2: SEHNR, FQNEAQ (reference sequence). This CDR3 contains 14 residues. The DNA of the CDR3 is TGTGCCAGCAGTTTACCCGGGGGGAACACTGAAGCTTTCTTT. This gives the protein CASSLPGGNTEAFF.

This rearrangement joins TRBV5-4 to TRBJ2-7, with D perhaps TRBD1 (5 bases). Trimming removed 1 base at V and 4 bases at J, with 12 bases between. Germline V CDR1 and CDR2: SGHNT, YYREEE (reference sequence). The length of the CDR3 is 14 residues. In nucleotides, the CDR3 is TGTGCCAGCAGCTTGTTTGGCAGGGCGTACGAGCAGTACTTC. It is translated as CASSLFGRAYEQYF.

CDR3 bases: TGCGCCAGCAGCCAAGATCTCGCGGGGAGCACAGATACGCAGTATTTT. The encoded protein is CASSQDLAGSTDTQYF. V is TRBV4-3 and J is TRBJ2-3; perhaps TRBD2 as D (6 bases). The CDR3 is 16 amino acids. Germline assignment: CDR1 LGHNA and CDR2 YSLEER. V shed 0 bases and J shed 0 bases, with 10 bases lying between them.

The chain joins TRBV6-6 to TRBJ1-5, with 8 bases fitting TRBD1. J was trimmed by 5 bases and V by 7 bases; bases with no gene match: 7. There are 14 residues in the CDR3. The germline CDR1 and CDR2 sequences are MNHNY and SVGAGI (reference sequence). The CDR3 DNA follows: TGTGCCAGCACCGGTCAGGGGGCCTATCAGCCCCAGCATTTT. Amino acids: CASTGQGAYQPQHF.

The chain employs TRBV18 and TRBJ1-4; 9 bases align to TRBD1. Germline V gene lookup returns CDR1 KGHSH and CDR2 LQKENI. V shed 5 bases, J shed 1 base, and the junction held 5 bases outside the gene matches. The CDR3 covers 16 residues. CDR3 sequence reads: CASSLQGARTNEKLFF. CDR3 sequence (DNA): TGTGCCAGCTCATTACAGGGGGCGAGAACTAATGAAAAACTGTTTTTT.

This clone was detected only a few times. J is TRBJ2-3 and V is TRBV6-5, with a tentative D call TRBD1 (6 bases). The CDR3 sequence is 14 residues long. Germline V lookup: CDR1 MNHEY, CDR2 SVGAGI. Trimming shortened V by 2 bases and J by 0 bases, and 6 bases separated the two germline ends. DNA for the CDR3: TGTGCCAGCAGTTACGGACAGAGCACAGATACGCAGTATTTT. As protein: CASSYGQSTDTQYF.